This is a list of T cell receptor beta chains from one sample in a study of OX40 agonist ivuxolimab in advanced cancers. Data came from immunoSEQ multiplex PCR; TCRdb stores just in-frame clones and leaves some out. The sample shows about 73,000 clones, 90% of them seen only once. The sequencing here drew on CD4+ or CD8+ T cells sorted from blood, taken in a trial of the OX40 agonist ivuxolimab. The source of these receptors is an adult with an advanced solid tumor such as melanoma, head and neck, liver or kidney cancer. The CDR3 runs from the conserved cysteine through the conserved F or W. D genes are given only for firm matches. Clone size, where shown, is once, few, many, or a class for clones that have expanded.

TRBJ2-7	TRBV5-4	TRBD2	-	TGTGCCAGCAGCCTGACTGCGGGGGACGAGCAGTACTTC	CASSLTAGDEQYF
TRBJ1-4	TRBV4-1	-	-	TGCGCCAGCAGCCAAGACTCTTGGGGCGCTAATGAAAAACTGTTTTTT	CASSQDSWGANEKLFF
TRBJ1-1	TRBV2	-	few	TGTGCCAGCAGGCGGGGTGTTGAAGCTTTCTTT	CASRRGVEAFF
TRBJ2-7	TRBV5-8	TRBD1	-	TGTGCCAGCAGCTTGGCCGGGACAGGGACTTACGAGCAGTACTTC	CASSLAGTGTYEQYF
TRBJ2-3	TRBV5-1	-	-	TGCGCCAGCAGCTTGGGGGGAGGCACAGATACGCAGTATTTT	CASSLGGGTDTQYF
TRBJ2-7	TRBV10-3	-	-	TGTGCCATCAGCCCCCCTTTGCAGGGTTCGGGCGAGCAGTACTTC	CAISPPLQGSGEQYF
TRBJ2-3	TRBV15	TRBD2	-	TGTGCCACCGTTGCGGGAGGGGGGACAGATACGCAGTATTTT	CATVAGGGTDTQYF
TRBJ1-4	TRBV27	-	-	TGTGCCAGCAGTTTGGCGGCAGCAACTAATGAAAAACTGTTTTTT	CASSLAAATNEKLFF
TRBJ2-1	TRBV6-5	TRBD2	-	TGTGCCAGCAGTTACGGGGGCGGGAGGTCTTACAATGAGCAGTTCTTC	CASSYGGGRSYNEQFF
TRBJ1-5	TRBV19	-	-	TGTGCCAGTAGTATAGATCGGACAAGCCGCAATCAGCCCCAGCATTTT	CASSIDRTSRNQPQHF
TRBJ1-2	TRBV2	TRBD1	-	TGTGCCAGCAGCAACGACAGGGGCGATGGCTACACCTTC	CASSNDRGDGYTF
TRBJ2-1	TRBV9	-	-	TGTGCCAGCAGCGTAGCAGCGAACTCCTACAATGAGCAGTTCTTC	CASSVAANSYNEQFF
TRBJ2-7	TRBV19	TRBD2	-	TGTGCCAGTCGGACTAGCGGGAAGGGCGAGCAGTACTTC	CASRTSGKGEQYF
TRBJ1-1	TRBV28	TRBD1	-	TGTGCCAGCAGTTTATATACTTCTGGTACCCTGGACAGGGACCCCGAAGCTTTCTTT	CASSLYTSGTLDRDPEAFF
TRBJ2-5	TRBV29-1	-	once	TGCAGCGTTGGCGGGCTTGGGGAGACCCAGTACTTC	CSVGGLGETQYF
TRBJ2-7	TRBV27	-	-	TGTGCCAGCACCAAAATGGGTTTCAGCTACGAGCAGTACTTC	CASTKMGFSYEQYF
TRBJ2-1	TRBV5-1	TRBD2	-	TGCGCCAGCAGCTTTGGACTAGCGGGAGAGCAGTTCTTC	CASSFGLAGEQFF
TRBJ1-4	TRBV7-9	TRBD1	-	TGTGCCAGCAGCATAACAGGGGGCACTAATGAAAAACTGTTTTTT	CASSITGGTNEKLFF
TRBJ1-2	TRBV5-1	-	-	TGCGCCAGCAGCAACTTACAGGGAAATGGCTACACCTTC	CASSNLQGNGYTF
TRBJ2-3	TRBV11-2	TRBD2	-	TGTGCCAGCAGCTTAGAAGGCGGCGTTTGGGACTACGGCACAGATACGCAGTATTTT	CASSLEGGVWDYGTDTQYF
TRBJ2-7	TRBV7-3	-	-	TGTGCCAGCAGCTCCACCAACTCCTACGAGCAGTACTTC	CASSSTNSYEQYF
TRBJ2-3	TRBV28	-	-	TGTGCCAGCACTGGAACTGATACGCAGTATTTT	CASTGTDTQYF
TRBJ1-2	TRBV2	-	-	TGTGCCAGCAGTGAAGCGCGCGGGTATGGCTACACCTTC	CASSEARGYGYTF
TRBJ2-2	TRBV30	-	-	TGTGCCTGGAGTGAGGACAAGAACACCGGGGAGCTGTTTTTT	CAWSEDKNTGELFF
TRBJ1-2	TRBV5-6	-	-	TGTGCCAGCAGCCAAAGCCCACTAGGTGGCTACACCTTC	CASSQSPLGGYTF
TRBJ2-5	TRBV9	-	-	TGTGCCAGCAGCGTAGGGATTGGCCTCCAAGAGACCCAGTACTTC	CASSVGIGLQETQYF
TRBJ2-1	TRBV7-3	-	-	TGTGCCAGCAGCCCTACATCGGGACCTTCGGGCGGAAGCAATGAGCAGTTCTTC	CASSPTSGPSGGSNEQFF
TRBJ2-2	TRBV19	TRBD2	once	TGTGCCAGTAGTTCCGGGGGGACTAGTCGCACCGGGGAGCTGTTTTTT	CASSSGGTSRTGELFF
TRBJ1-5	TRBV19	-	-	TGTGCCAGTAGTAGTCTGACAGTCAATCAGCCCCAGCATTTT	CASSSLTVNQPQHF
TRBJ2-7	TRBV5-4	TRBD2	-	TGTGCCAGCAGCCCACGGACTAGCGGGAGTTACGAGCAGTACTTC	CASSPRTSGSYEQYF
TRBJ2-7	TRBV7-5	-	-	TGTGCCAGAAGCTTATATTTAGGAACTAGCGGATACTACGAGCAGTACTTC	CARSLYLGTSGYYEQYF
TRBJ2-7	TRBV29-1	-	-	TGCAGCGTTTGGGCGCCTTGGAGGGGGCGTTCCTACGAGCAGTACTTC	CSVWAPWRGRSYEQYF
TRBJ1-1	TRBV5-4	-	-	TGTGCCAGCAGCCCGGGGGGCTCTTCTGATGCTTTCTTT	CASSPGGSSDAFF
TRBJ2-1	TRBV6-5	TRBD1	-	TGTGCCAGCGCCAGGCACGGGACAGGGGTGGATGAGCAGTTCTTC	CASARHGTGVDEQFF
TRBJ1-2	TRBV6-4	-	-	TGTGCCAGCAGGTTCAGGGGCTACACCTTC	CASRFRGYTF
TRBJ1-1	TRBV6-4	-	-	TGTGCCAGCAGTGACATAGGTTCTCCTGTGAGGGTGAACACTGAAGCTTTCTTT	CASSDIGSPVRVNTEAFF
TRBJ2-7	TRBV5-6	-	-	TGTGCCAGCAGCTTGCCGGAGGGGTACGAGCAGTACTTC	CASSLPEGYEQYF
TRBJ2-7	TRBV9	-	-	TGTGCCAGCAGCGTTACGACCGACAACTACGAGCAGTACTTC	CASSVTTDNYEQYF
TRBJ1-1	TRBV14	-	once	TGTGCCAGCAGCCAAGATTTTGTTGGAAACACTGAAGCTTTCTTT	CASSQDFVGNTEAFF
TRBJ2-2	TRBV7-2	-	-	TGTGCCAGCTCCCCGCGGAACACCGGGGAGCTGTTTTTT	CASSPRNTGELFF
TRBJ2-3	TRBV5-6	-	-	TGTGCCAGCAGCCCGGAGGGATCTAGCACAGATACGCAGTATTTT	CASSPEGSSTDTQYF
TRBJ2-2	TRBV11-1	TRBD1	-	TGTGCCAGCAGCTCCGGGACAGGGAGATCGAACACCGGGGAGCTGTTTTTT	CASSSGTGRSNTGELFF
TRBJ2-5	TRBV30	TRBD2	-	TGTGCCTGGAGTGTACTAGCGGGAACCCAAGAGACCCAGTACTTC	CAWSVLAGTQETQYF
TRBJ2-7	TRBV5-1	-	-	TGCGCCAGCAGCCGACCCGGGTTCTACGAGCAGTACTTC	CASSRPGFYEQYF
TRBJ2-6	TRBV11-2	-	-	TGTGCCAGCAGCCCCACCACTGGGGCCAACGTCCTGACTTTC	CASSPTTGANVLTF
TRBJ2-2	TRBV5-1	-	-	TGCGCCAGCAGCGTCCGGACTATCGCGAACACCGGGGAGCTGTTTTTT	CASSVRTIANTGELFF